The entry below describes one TCR beta chain. A much larger clone sits a single nucleotide away, making a read error possible. The sample belongs to a study of shared clonotypes between healthy human individuals. Here immunoSEQ multiplex PCR was the method, and the copy in TCRdb shows in-frame clones only, minus some. The sample includes some 1 million clones, roughly 80% of them seen just once. The CDR3 covers 12 residues. Germline V gene lookup returns CDR1 SNHLY and CDR2 FYNNEI. The sequencing input was memory CD4+ T cells sorted from blood. Sample subset: CD45RA-negative fraction. The chain has TRBV2 and TRBJ2-7; D ambiguous. This TCR was recovered from a man between 18 and 35 years old in good health. CDR3 nucleotide sequence: TGTGTCAGCAGTGGTGACTCCTACGAGCAGTACTTC. This gives the protein CVSSGDSYEQYF.